What follows are 7 T cell receptor beta chains derived from one specimen sequenced in a study of blood T cell repertoires in COVID-19. Profiling relied on immunoSEQ multiplex PCR, and the TCRdb table lists in-frame clones only, not all of them. The sample shows some 200,000 clones, under 95% of them seen only once. The sequenced sample was peripheral blood. All receptors come from a man aged 25-40 years with acute or convalescent COVID-19.

The chain uses TRBV11-2 and TRBJ2-5; D is uncertain. Trimming removed 3 bases at V and 6 bases at J, with 14 bases between. Per the germline V gene, CDR1 is SGHAT and CDR2 is FQNNGV. This CDR3 contains 14 residues. CDR3 nucleotide sequence: TGTGCCAGCAGCTTGTGGGCCCAGCAGCAGACCCAGTACTTC. It is translated as CASSLWAQQQTQYF.

The chain carries TRBV5-1 and TRBJ2-1; D may be TRBD2 (5 bases). This CDR3 is 12 amino acids long. Germline V lookup: CDR1 SGHRS, CDR2 YFSETQ. Trimming stripped 4 bases from V and 8 bases from J, with 10 bases between. Written as DNA, the CDR3 is TGCGCCAGCAGCGTCTTCGGGGATGAGCAGTTCTTC. Protein sequence: CASSVFGDEQFF.

The chain joins TRBV30 to TRBJ2-5, with 7 bases fitting TRBD1. V shed 7 bases, J shed 1 base, and the junction held 6 bases outside the gene matches. Germline lookup yields CDR1 GTSNPN and CDR2 SVGIG (reference sequence). CDR3 length equals 13 residues. This CDR3 reads CASNGQAQETQYF. The CDR3 DNA sequence: TGTGCCTCAAACGGACAGGCCCAAGAGACCCAGTACTTC.

The V call is TRBV18, the J call TRBJ2-2, with D tentatively TRBD1 (5 bases). Trimming removed 1 base at V and 0 bases at J, with 9 bases between. CDR3 length: 16 amino acids. Germline-derived CDR1 and CDR2 are KGHSH and LQKENI. CDR3 DNA: TGTGCCAGCTCACCACTTCAGGGCGCGAACACCGGGGAGCTGTTTTTT. Translating gives CASSPLQGANTGELFF.

CDR3 amino acids: CASSQSGLWAGELFF. CDR3 DNA: TGTGCCAGCAGCCAATCGGGGTTATGGGCCGGGGAGCTGTTTTTT. The rearrangement uses TRBV3-1 (or the pseudogene TRBV3-2) and TRBJ2-2; D perhaps matches TRBD2 (5 bases). V lost 2 bases and J 6 bases, leaving 13 bases between the germline ends. The CDR3 totals 15 residues. From germline, CDR1 is LGHDT and CDR2 YNNKEL (reference sequence).

The genes are TRBV7-9 and TRBJ1-5, with 9 positions matching TRBD1. V shed 5 bases, J shed 3 bases, and the junction held 2 bases outside the gene matches. The CDR3 has 14 residues. Germline values: CDR1 SEHNR, CDR2 FQNEAQ (reference sequence). The chain's CDR3 is CASSRTGDNQPQHF. In DNA form, the CDR3 reads TGTGCCAGCAGCAGGACAGGGGACAATCAGCCCCAGCATTTT.

The gene calls are TRBV29-1 and TRBJ2-7; 8 bases fit TRBD2. Germline CDR1 and CDR2: SQVTM and ANQGSEA. V lost 6 bases to trimming and J lost 3 bases; unmatched junction nucleotides: 7. This CDR3 is 13 amino acids long. The CDR3 DNA reads TGCAGCGTGAGGACTAGCCCAGTCTACGAGCAGTACTTC. Its translation: CSVRTSPVYEQYF.